This is a list of T cell receptor beta chains from one sample in a study of cytomegalovirus exposure and HLA in healthy donors. Clones were sequenced by immunoSEQ multiplex PCR, and TCRdb holds only the in-frame ones, with some missing. The data hold 150,000 to 200,000 clones, with about two thirds observed a single time. The sample comprised PBMCs. The receptors were gathered from a human donor in good health. Each CDR3 is given with its conserved first and last residue. A D gene is named only where the DNA matches it firmly. The size field is filled for only some rows; it gives once, few, many or a size class.

D gene | clone size | J gene | V gene | CDR3 protein | CDR3 DNA
- | - | TRBJ1-2 | TRBV6-1 | CASLYSGDYGYTF | TGTGCCAGCCTCTACTCGGGGGACTATGGCTACACCTTC
- | - | TRBJ1-1 | TRBV19 | CASRTVPGTEAFF | TGTGCCAGTAGAACCGTTCCGGGAACTGAAGCTTTCTTT
TRBD2 | - | TRBJ2-3 | TRBV9 | CASSVEGGRGTDTQYF | TGTGCCAGCAGCGTAGAGGGCGGGAGGGGCACAGATACGCAGTATTTT
- | - | TRBJ1-2 | TRBV2 | CASTGEGLGYTF | TGTGCCAGCACCGGGGAAGGGCTAGGCTACACCTTC
- | - | TRBJ1-1 | TRBV6-5 | CASSYSPRQVNTEAFF | TGTGCCAGCAGTTACTCCCCACGACAGGTGAACACTGAAGCTTTCTTT
- | few | TRBJ2-5 | TRBV5-8 | CASSPVGGYTETQYF | TGTGCCAGCAGCCCCGTCGGGGGATATACAGAGACCCAGTACTTC
TRBD1 | - | TRBJ2-7 | TRBV4-1 | CASSQSGTGKLEQYF | TGCGCCAGCAGCCAGTCCGGGACAGGGAAGCTCGAGCAGTACTTC
- | - | TRBJ1-1 | TRBV29-1 | CSVAGAENTEAFF | TGCAGCGTCGCAGGGGCGGAGAACACTGAAGCTTTCTTT
- | - | TRBJ1-1 | TRBV30 | CAWSPDRNTEAFF | TGTGCCTGGAGTCCGGACAGGAACACTGAAGCTTTCTTT
- | - | TRBJ2-7 | TRBV7-8 | CASSPPGWSNEQYF | TGTGCCAGCAGCCCACCAGGGTGGTCTAACGAGCAGTACTTC
- | - | TRBJ1-1 | TRBV18 | CASSPSNTEAFF | TGTGCCAGCTCACCGTCAAACACTGAAGCTTTCTTT
TRBD2 | few | TRBJ2-1 | TRBV11-3 | CASSLVTGLAGNEQFF | TGTGCCAGCAGCTTAGTTACGGGGCTAGCGGGCAATGAGCAGTTCTTC
- | - | TRBJ2-5 | TRBV6-1 | CASSENAGYKTQYF | TGTGCCAGCAGTGAAAACGCGGGGTACAAGACCCAGTACTTC
TRBD2 | - | TRBJ2-3 | TRBV27 | CASSLRPSGPDTQYF | TGTGCCAGCAGTTTAAGGCCTAGCGGACCAGATACGCAGTATTTT
TRBD2 | few | TRBJ2-2 | TRBV9 | CASSGSGVNTGELFF | TGTGCCAGCAGCGGTAGCGGGGTCAACACCGGGGAGCTGTTTTTT
- | - | TRBJ1-1 | TRBV7-6 | CASSLNQNTEAFF | TGTGCCAGCAGCTTAAATCAGAACACTGAAGCTTTCTTT
TRBD1 | few | TRBJ1-1 | TRBV11-3 | CASRGQAGEAFF | TGTGCCAGCAGGGGACAGGCTGGGGAAGCTTTCTTT
- | - | TRBJ1-4 | TRBV7-8 | CASSLGGARNEKLFF | TGTGCCAGCAGCTTAGGGGGCGCAAGGAATGAAAAACTGTTTTTT
TRBD1 | - | TRBJ1-2 | TRBV7-9 | CASSLADRDSYGYTF | TGTGCCAGCAGCTTAGCGGATCGGGACAGCTATGGCTACACCTTC
TRBD1 | few | TRBJ1-2 | TRBV10-3 | CAISDGTDNYGYTF | TGTGCCATCAGTGACGGGACAGATAACTATGGCTACACCTTC
- | - | TRBJ1-2 | TRBV30 | CAWSVLRNSNYGYTF | TGTGCCTGGAGTGTACTCAGGAATTCTAACTATGGCTACACCTTC
TRBD1 | - | TRBJ1-5 | TRBV12-5 | CASGTDRVENQPQHF | TGTGCTAGTGGTACTGACAGGGTTGAAAATCAGCCCCAGCATTTT
- | - | TRBJ1-2 | TRBV30 | CAWSLGGNYGYTF | TGTGCCTGGAGTTTGGGGGGTAACTATGGCTACACCTTC
- | - | TRBJ2-3 | TRBV5-5 | CASNQGIKTDTQYF | TGTGCCAGCAACCAGGGGATAAAGACAGATACGCAGTATTTT
- | - | TRBJ2-1 | TRBV7-6 | CASSPLSHNEQFF | TGTGCCAGCAGCCCACTATCCCACAATGAGCAGTTCTTC
TRBD2 | - | TRBJ2-3 | TRBV7-3 | CASAPSGADTDTQYF | TGTGCCAGCGCCCCAAGCGGGGCCGACACAGATACGCAGTATTTT
- | - | TRBJ1-1 | TRBV4-3 | CASSQVGGYGTEAFF | TGCGCCAGCAGCCAAGTAGGAGGGTATGGCACTGAAGCTTTCTTT
- | - | TRBJ2-1 | TRBV19 | CASSFVDNEQFF | TGTGCCAGTAGTTTCGTTGACAATGAGCAGTTCTTC
- | - | TRBJ2-5 | TRBV4-3 | CASSQAPGVLETQYF | TGCGCCAGCAGCCAAGCACCCGGGGTTTTGGAGACCCAGTACTTC
- | - | TRBJ2-2 | TRBV6-6 | CASSRTGTGELFF | TGTGCCAGCAGTCGTACAGGGACCGGGGAGCTGTTTTTT
- | - | TRBJ1-5 | TRBV7-2 | CASSPGGGNQPQHF | TGTGCCAGCAGCCCAGGAGGGGGCAATCAGCCCCAGCATTTT
- | - | TRBJ2-7 | TRBV14 | CASSHHSGGSYEQYF | TGTGCCAGCAGCCACCACTCGGGGGGCAGCTACGAGCAGTACTTC
- | - | TRBJ2-3 | TRBV5-1 | CASSLRGRARDTQYF | TGCGCCAGCAGCTTGAGGGGTCGCGCCCGGGATACGCAGTATTTT
- | - | TRBJ2-3 | TRBV29-1 | CSADSSSTDTQYF | TGCAGCGCCGACTCAAGTAGCACAGATACGCAGTATTTT
- | - | TRBJ1-5 | TRBV5-5 | CASSPRDTRGNQPQHF | TGTGCCAGCAGCCCAAGGGACACCAGGGGCAATCAGCCCCAGCATTTT
- | once | TRBJ1-5 | TRBV27 | CASSSNPNQPQHF | TGTGCCAGCAGTTCTAACCCCAATCAGCCCCAGCATTTT
- | - | TRBJ2-1 | TRBV7-2 | CASRKEAYSYNEQFF | TGTGCCAGCAGAAAAGAGGCATACTCCTACAATGAGCAGTTCTTC
TRBD2 | - | TRBJ2-2 | TRBV2 | CASSEGLGIGELFF | TGTGCCAGCAGTGAGGGACTAGGTATCGGGGAGCTGTTTTTT
TRBD2 | - | TRBJ2-2 | TRBV7-6 | CASSLGSGGAETGELFF | TGTGCCAGCAGCCTCGGTAGCGGGGGGGCTGAGACCGGGGAGCTGTTTTTT
- | - | TRBJ1-1 | TRBV5-1 | CASSSQGNTEAFF | TGCGCCAGCAGCTCCCAGGGCAACACTGAAGCTTTCTTT
- | - | TRBJ2-5 | TRBV2 | CASSDPGLETQYF | TGTGCCAGCAGTGATCCAGGCCTGGAGACCCAGTACTTC
- | - | TRBJ1-2 | TRBV2 | CASSEGGFVLNYGYTF | TGTGCCAGCAGTGAGGGAGGGTTCGTTTTGAACTATGGCTACACCTTC
- | - | TRBJ2-7 | TRBV27 | CASSISRGVTYEQYF | TGTGCCAGCAGTATTTCCAGGGGCGTGACCTACGAGCAGTACTTC
TRBD1 | - | TRBJ1-1 | TRBV19 | CASRTDRVYSTEAFF | TGTGCCAGTAGGACGGACAGGGTTTATTCCACTGAAGCTTTCTTT
- | - | TRBJ2-1 | TRBV23-1 | CASSRSTVYNEQFF | TGCGCCAGCAGTCGGTCGACAGTCTACAATGAGCAGTTCTTC
TRBD2 | - | TRBJ2-3 | TRBV7-2 | CASSSSGGATDTQYF | TGTGCCAGCAGCTCTAGCGGGGGGGCAACAGATACGCAGTATTTT
TRBD2 | - | TRBJ2-5 | TRBV29-1 | CSVALLSGGWGEETQYF | TGCAGCGTCGCCCTTCTGAGCGGGGGCTGGGGGGAAGAGACCCAGTACTTC
- | few | TRBJ2-6 | TRBV11-2 | CASSLERSGANVLTF | TGTGCCAGCAGCTTAGAGAGGTCTGGGGCCAACGTCCTGACTTTC
TRBD2 | - | TRBJ2-1 | TRBV27 | CASSFETSGEQFF | TGTGCCAGCAGTTTCGAGACTAGCGGTGAGCAGTTCTTC
- | - | TRBJ1-2 | TRBV19 | CASSIWTPNYGYTF | TGTGCCAGTAGTATATGGACACCCAACTATGGCTACACCTTC
- | - | TRBJ2-3 | TRBV5-1 | CASSPRVASSTDTQYF | TGCGCCAGCAGCCCCCGGGTAGCTTCTAGCACAGATACGCAGTATTTT
- | few | TRBJ1-5 | TRBV12-2 | CASRLAKDGQGGNQPQHF | TGTGCAAGTCGCTTAGCGAAGGACGGGCAGGGTGGCAATCAGCCCCAGCATTTT
- | - | TRBJ1-1 | TRBV18 | CASSPQGVHTEAFF | TGTGCCAGCTCACCACAGGGGGTCCACACTGAAGCTTTCTTT
- | - | TRBJ1-2 | TRBV4-3 | CASSQVVGAINYGYTF | TGCGCCAGCAGCCAAGTCGTAGGGGCGATCAACTATGGCTACACCTTC